These 16 T cell receptor beta chains were sequenced from one sample in a study of T cell clones after liver transplantation. The repertoire was sequenced with immunoSEQ multiplex PCR; TCRdb's copy has only in-frame clones and lacks some. The sample holds 45,000 to 55,000 clones, approximately 84% seen once. Sequencing used CD4+ T cells from blood, obtained before liver transplant. Every receptor here comes from a human donor who received a liver transplant.

The CDR3 loop reads CASSLDGGNSPLHF. DNA for the CDR3: TGTGCCAGCAGCTTGGACGGGGGCAATTCACCCCTCCACTTT. The chain employs TRBV5-6 and TRBJ1-6; D is perhaps TRBD1 (6 bases). Deletions cut 0 bases from V and 7 bases from J, with 8 bases between. The germline gives CDR1 SGHDT, CDR2 YYEEEE. There are 14 residues in the CDR3.

The chain joins TRBV11-1 to TRBJ2-7; D not certain. This CDR3 is 14 amino acids long. Germline CDR1 reads SGHAT; CDR2 reads FQDESV (reference sequence). V lost 3 bases, J lost 5 bases, and 14 bases lay in between. The DNA of the CDR3 is TGTGCCAGCAGCTTGATGGCAACCCTCGACGAGCAGTACTTC. This gives the protein CASSLMATLDEQYF.

This clone was seen only a few times. The chain carries TRBV5-1 and TRBJ2-2; TRBD1 aligns across 8 bases. With 4 bases clipped from V and 7 bases from J, the junction kept 6 bases outside the gene matches. Per the germline V gene, CDR1 is SGHRS and CDR2 is YFSETQ. The CDR3 has 14 residues. CDR3 sequence reads: CASSVDRANGELFF. As DNA, the CDR3 is TGCGCCAGCAGCGTGGACAGGGCTAACGGGGAGCTGTTTTTT.

This chain uses TRBV28 with TRBJ1-1, with D perhaps matching TRBD1 (6 bases). The CDR3 runs to 15 residues. V was cut by 3 bases and J by 3 bases, with 14 bases left in between. Germline CDR1 is MDHEN and CDR2 is SYDVKM. The DNA of the CDR3 is TGTGCCAGCAGTTTGAGGCAGGGGCCCTACACTGAAGCTTTCTTT. Translation gives CASSLRQGPYTEAFF.

This sequence joins TRBV27 and TRBJ1-2, with D possibly matching TRBD1 (5 bases). The CDR3 runs to 14 residues. Germline V gene sequence: CDR1 MNHEY, CDR2 SMNVEV (reference sequence). V was cut by 3 bases and J by 8 bases, with 16 bases left in between. CDR3 loop: CASSFREGSEGYTF. The CDR3 region has the DNA TGTGCCAGCAGTTTCAGGGAGGGGAGTGAAGGCTACACCTTC.

The chain joins TRBV6-5 to TRBJ2-2; 7 nucleotides agree with TRBD1. This CDR3 has 14 residues. Germline CDR1 MNHEY, CDR2 SVGAGI. J gave up 12 bases and V 2 bases, and 9 bases lay outside the gene matches. The CDR3 loop reads CASSYNQGVAKLFF. The DNA of the CDR3 is TGTGCCAGCAGTTACAATCAGGGGGTAGCCAAGCTGTTTTTT.

The rearrangement links TRBV19 to TRBJ2-2, with TRBD1 identical over 7 bases. This CDR3 region has 17 residues. Looked up from germline, CDR1 is LNHDA and CDR2 is SQIVND (reference sequence). V lost 5 bases, J lost 1 base, and 10 bases stayed unmatched. CDR3 sequence reads: CASSADRYQRNTGELFF. The CDR3 DNA reads as TGTGCCAGTAGTGCGGACAGGTATCAAAGGAACACCGGGGAGCTGTTTTTT.

The chain employs TRBV5-4 and TRBJ2-5, with D perhaps given as TRBD1 or TRBD2 (5 bases each). This CDR3 region has 16 residues. V lost 4 bases to trimming and J lost 5 bases, with 21 bases between them. The germline gives CDR1 SGHNT, CDR2 YYREEE (reference sequence). CDR3 in amino acids: CASSPPGAGRKETQYF. In nucleotides, the CDR3 is TGTGCCAGCAGCCCTCCCGGGGCGGGTCGGAAGGAGACCCAGTACTTC. Looking up the rest from reference TRBV5-4 and TRBJ2-5 gives the full variable domain: ETGVTQSPTHLIKTRGQQVTLRCSSQSGHNTVSWYQQALGQGPQFIFQYYREEENGRGNFPPRFSGLQFPNYSSELNVNALELDDSALYLCASSPPGAGRKETQYFGPGTRLLVL.

The rearrangement links TRBV4-3 to TRBJ2-3; D unresolved. Germline V gene sequence: CDR1 LGHNA, CDR2 YSLEER. Trimming removed 2 bases from V and 5 bases from J, with 8 bases in between. This CDR3 is 13 amino acids long. CDR3 sequence reads: CASSQFSLDTQYF. The CDR3 DNA follows: TGCGCCAGCAGCCAATTTTCGCTAGATACGCAGTATTTT.

This clone is a singleton in its sample. The J gene is TRBJ2-1, the V gene TRBV11-3; unclear D gene. Deletions cut 0 bases from V and 6 bases from J, with 6 bases between. The CDR3 length is 13 residues. The germline V gene encodes CDR1 SGHNT and CDR2 YENEEA. The CDR3 coding sequence is TGTGCCAGCAGCTTAGATCCCCCCAATGAGCAGTTCTTC. This codes for CASSLDPPNEQFF.

Concerning this clone itself: At one end, the junction sequence differs from germline, possibly due to a read error. This rearrangement joins TRBV7-3 to TRBJ2-7; 10 positions match TRBD1. The CDR3 length is 13 residues. The germline CDR1 and CDR2 sequences are SGHTA and FQGTGA. CDR3 coding DNA: TGTGCCAGCAGCTCGGACAGGGGGAGTCTCCGTGTCTTC. It translates to CASSSDRGSLRVF.

The J gene is TRBJ2-7, the V gene TRBV30; TRBD2 agrees at 12 bases. After removal of 4 bases from V and 2 bases from J, the junction contained 12 bases not matched to a gene. Per germline, CDR1 GTSNPN and CDR2 SVGIG (reference sequence). CDR3 length: 17 residues. The CDR3 DNA sequence: TGTGCCTGGATTAGGACTAGCGGGAAGGGGGGAACCTACGAGCAGTACTTC. Encoded protein: CAWIRTSGKGGTYEQYF.

This clone was counted once. This chain joins TRBV9 and TRBJ2-7; D ambiguous. Germline lookup yields CDR1 SGDLS and CDR2 YYNGEE. The CDR3 length is 15 residues. V was clipped by 0 bases and J by 3 bases, with 13 bases between them. For the CDR3, the DNA is TGTGCCAGCAGCGTAGGCCCCGATGGGGACTACGAGCAGTACTTC. This codes for CASSVGPDGDYEQYF.

The chain combines TRBV6-5 with TRBJ1-4; D uncertain. Looked up from germline, CDR1 is MNHEY and CDR2 is SVGAGI. The CDR3 totals 12 residues. The ends were cut back, 5 bases at V and 8 bases at J, with 9 bases in the middle. CDR3 sequence reads: CASSRPGEKLFF. CDR3 in DNA: TGTGCCAGCAGTCGACCGGGGGAAAAACTGTTTTTT.

The chain uses TRBV7-2 and TRBJ2-7; D might be TRBD2 (5 bases). V was shortened by 5 bases and J by 3 bases, with 11 bases between the two germline ends. Germline-derived CDR1 and CDR2 are SGHTA and FQGNSA. The CDR3 is made up of 13 amino acids. For the CDR3, the DNA is TGTGCCAGCAGCGTATCAACTAGCTACGAGCAGTACTTC. It specifies CASSVSTSYEQYF.

This chain joins TRBV6-1 and TRBJ2-7, with 9 bases that match TRBD1. Trimming cost V 8 bases and J 4 bases; bases outside gene matches: 12. The CDR3 covers 15 residues. CDR1 is MNHNS, CDR2 SASEGT, per germline. CDR3 DNA: TGTGCCAGCCTACCGGGACAGGGAAGGCTTTACGAGCAGTACTTC. Its translation: CASLPGQGRLYEQYF.